This TCR beta chain was captured in a study of blood T cell repertoires in COVID-19. The method was immunoSEQ multiplex PCR; TCRdb's version includes in-frame clones alone and lacks a portion of them. This table has roughly 62,000 clones, approximately 82% appearing once. The CDR3 is 15 residues long. The V gene end was trimmed by 4 bases and the J gene end by 2 bases; junction bases not matched to a gene: 6. Germline loops: CDR1 SGHRS, CDR2 YFSETQ. This clonotype was sampled from a man aged 55 to 70 with acute or convalescent COVID-19. The chain uses TRBV5-1 and TRBJ2-5; 9 bases are shared with TRBD2. Sequencing was carried out using peripheral blood. CDR3 in amino acids: CASSVNSGSQETQYF. DNA for the CDR3: TGCGCCAGCAGCGTGAATAGCGGGAGTCAAGAGACCCAGTACTTC. Based on the CDR3 plus reference TRBV5-1 and TRBJ2-5, the full variable domain is KAGVTQTPRYLIKTRGQQVTLSCSPISGHRSVSWYQQTPGQGLQFLFEYFSETQRNKGNFPGRFSGRQFSNSRSEMNVSTLELGDSALYLCASSVNSGSQETQYFGPGTRLLVL.